This T cell receptor beta chain originates from a study of graft-versus-host responses after intestinal transplantation. The germline gives CDR1 SGHVS, CDR2 FNYEAQ. Losses at the gene ends were 5 bases for V and 4 bases for J; bases not matched to a gene: 12. This CDR3 has 16 amino acids. This table comes from immunoSEQ multiplex PCR, and its TCRdb copy is limited to in-frame clones, with some not included. The sample holds about 94,000 clones, 90% to 95% seen once. As to this clone: What it recognizes is unknown.

The J gene is TRBJ2-7, the V gene TRBV7-6; 9 nucleotides agree with TRBD2. The sequences come from unstimulated CD8+ T cells sorted from spleen or lymph node cells, collected before intestinal transplant. The clonotype was recovered from a human donor who received an intestinal transplant. The CDR3 region has the DNA TGTGCCAGCAGCACCGGGACTAGCTGGGCGGAGTACGAGCAGTACTTC. This encodes CASSTGTSWAEYEQYF.